A single sample gave rise to the 12 T cell receptor beta chains below, sequenced in a study of blood T cell repertoires in COVID-19. Sequenced by immunoSEQ multiplex PCR; TCRdb stores in-frame clones only, minus some. The sample lists roughly 330,000 clones, around 87% seen once, with approximately 5.3% in the top ten. Sequencing used PBMCs or T cells enriched from blood (not recorded which). All receptors derive from a woman in her thirties who had recovered from COVID-19.

The chain couples TRBV21-1 to TRBJ1-2. TRBV21-1 is flagged as a pseudogene. The CDR3 is made up of 13 amino acids. This CDR3 is CASSNSPNYGYTF. The CDR3 DNA reads as TGTGCCAGCAGCAACTCTCCTAACTATGGCTACACCTTC.

The CDR3 is CASSQHTPHNSPLHF. The CDR3 nucleotides read TGTGCCAGCAGCCAACACACACCGCATAATTCACCCCTCCACTTT. The gene calls are TRBV14 and TRBJ1-6; D unresolved. Germline lookup yields CDR1 SGHDN and CDR2 FVKESK. This CDR3 spans 15 amino acids. The V gene lost 2 bases and the J gene lost 5 bases, with 10 bases spanning the gap.

V and J are TRBV12-3 or TRBV12-4 and TRBJ1-2; D is uncertain. Trimming took 3 bases from V and 7 from J, leaving 9 bases between them. The CDR3 consists of 12 residues. CDR3 bases: TGTGCCAGCAGTTTCAGTATACCTGGCTACACCTTC. It encodes CASSFSIPGYTF.

The rearrangement joins TRBV30 to TRBJ1-4; D is perhaps TRBD1 (5 bases). This CDR3 comprises 16 residues. V lost 3 bases and J lost 2, with 16 bases in between. Germline V gene data show CDR1 as GTSNPN and CDR2 as SVGIG (reference sequence). CDR3 sequence reads: CAWRGGTLRTNEKLFF. The CDR3 coding sequence is TGTGCCTGGAGGGGCGGGACGCTCCGGACTAATGAAAAACTGTTTTTT. The whole variable domain, filled in from reference TRBV30 and TRBJ1-4, reads SQTIHQWPATLVQPVGSPLSLECTVEGTSNPNLYWYRQAAGRGLQLLFYSVGIGQISSEVPQNLSASRPQDRQFILSSKKLLLSDSGFYLCAWRGGTLRTNEKLFFGSGTQLSVL.

The chain couples TRBV19 to TRBJ1-5, with 8 bases that match TRBD1. The germline gives CDR1 LNHDA, CDR2 SQIVND (reference sequence). V dropped 7 bases and J dropped 7; count of bases not matched to a gene: 12. The CDR3 is made up of 15 amino acids. DNA for the CDR3: TGTGCCAGTAATAAGGACAGGGCCGGAGGGCAGCCCCAGCATTTT. Its protein product is CASNKDRAGGQPQHF.

V is TRBV28 and J is TRBJ1-6; D gene unclear. Per germline, CDR1 MDHEN and CDR2 SYDVKM. V gave up 3 bases and J gave up 4 bases, with 13 bases separating them. The CDR3 runs to 16 residues. The CDR3, as DNA: TGTGCCAGCAGTTTTGAGGGTCCTAAATATAATTCACCCCTCCACTTT. It codes for CASSFEGPKYNSPLHF.

The chain couples TRBV5-6 to TRBJ2-3; 7 bases fit TRBD1. The CDR3 sequence is 18 residues long. V shed 0 bases and J 5 bases; nucleotides not matched to a gene: 15. Germline loops: CDR1 SGHDT, CDR2 YYEEEE. DNA of the CDR3: TGTGCCAGCAGCTTGGCCGGAGTAGGGGGCGCCCAAGGAGATACGCAGTATTTT. This gives the protein CASSLAGVGGAQGDTQYF.

The J gene is TRBJ2-7, the V gene TRBV5-6; 9 bases fit TRBD1. The CDR3 consists of 14 residues. The V and J ends lost 4 bases and 6 bases, in that order; junction bases with no gene match: 8. Germline CDR1 reads SGHDT; CDR2 reads YYEEEE. DNA for the CDR3: TGTGCCAGCAGCCGGGACAGGGTCCTCTCCGAGCAGTACTTC. As protein: CASSRDRVLSEQYF.

Written as DNA, the CDR3 is TGTGCCAGCAGCCTTCTCGGGGGGGCTGGGGATGAGCAGTTCTTC. Residues: CASSLLGGAGDEQFF. The genes are TRBV11-2 and TRBJ2-1, with 8 bases lining up with TRBD2. This CDR3 has 15 residues. Looked up from germline, CDR1 is SGHAT and CDR2 is FQNNGV. The V segment lost 5 bases and the J segment 8 bases; nucleotides outside the gene matches: 11. Variable domain in full (rest from reference TRBV11-2 and TRBJ2-1): EAGVAQSPRYKIIEKRQSVAFWCNPISGHATLYWYQQILGQGPKLLIQFQNNGVVDDSQLPKDRFSAERLKGVDSTLKIQPAKLEDSAVYLCASSLLGGAGDEQFFGPGTRLTVL.

V usage is TRBV6-1 and J usage is TRBJ2-1; the D is unclear. V was trimmed by 2 bases and J by 2 bases, leaving 4 bases between them. The CDR3 is 13 amino acids. Germline V gene sequence: CDR1 MNHNS, CDR2 SASEGT. CDR3 sequence reads: CASSEHTYNEQFF. The CDR3 nucleotides read TGTGCCAGCAGTGAACACACCTACAATGAGCAGTTCTTC.

This chain links TRBV5-5 with TRBJ1-5, with D uncertain. V was shortened by 0 bases and J by 4 bases, with 17 bases between the two germline ends. The CDR3 covers 17 residues. Germline V gene lookup returns CDR1 SGHKS and CDR2 YYEKEE (reference sequence). The CDR3 bases are TGTGCCAGCAGCTTGGGAGAGGGAACCAAGAGGAATCAGCCCCAGCATTTT. Protein sequence: CASSLGEGTKRNQPQHF.

This clone was seen just once. The chain combines TRBV6-1 with TRBJ1-6, with D possibly being TRBD1 (5 bases). There are 12 residues in the CDR3. Germline V lookup: CDR1 MNHNS, CDR2 SASEGT. Trimming took 1 base from V and 18 from J, leaving 13 bases between them. The CDR3 sequence is CASSEGDSLPHF. The DNA of the CDR3 is TGTGCCAGCAGTGAAGGCGACAGCCTACCCCACTTT.